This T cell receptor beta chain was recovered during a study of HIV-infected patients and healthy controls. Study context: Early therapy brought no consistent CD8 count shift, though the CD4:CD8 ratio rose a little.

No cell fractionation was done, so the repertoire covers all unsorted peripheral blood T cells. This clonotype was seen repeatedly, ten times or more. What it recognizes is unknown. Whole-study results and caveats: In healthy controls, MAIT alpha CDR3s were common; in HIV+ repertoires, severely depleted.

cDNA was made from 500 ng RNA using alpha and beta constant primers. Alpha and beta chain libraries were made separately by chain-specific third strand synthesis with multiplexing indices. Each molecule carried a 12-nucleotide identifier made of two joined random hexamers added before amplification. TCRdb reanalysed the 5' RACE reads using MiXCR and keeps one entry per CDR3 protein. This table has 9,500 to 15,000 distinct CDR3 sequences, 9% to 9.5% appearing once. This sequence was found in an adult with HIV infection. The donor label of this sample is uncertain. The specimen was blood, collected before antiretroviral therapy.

CDR3 nucleotide sequence: TGTGCCAGCCGCCGGGGGGTCGGCTACACCTTC. As protein: CASRRGVGYTF. The genes are TRBV6-5 and TRBJ1-2, with D possibly being TRBD1 (5 bases). Germline CDR1 is MNHEY and CDR2 is SVGAGI. Trimming removed 8 bases from V and 8 bases from J, with 12 bases in between. The CDR3 contains 11 residues.